The source of this TCR beta chain is a study of post-analysis software for immune sequencing data. This clonotype showed up just a few times. What it binds is not known. Overall study results and limits: Controls showed lower frequencies than patients for five TRBV segments, and TRBV5-6, TRBV5-1 and TRBV20-1 were among these.

Unique molecular identifiers were built into the TCR beta cDNA libraries. From the PCR reads, TCRdb called clonotypes with MiXCR, one entry per CDR3 protein. The sample includes roughly 540,000 distinct CDR3 sequences, less than 40% of them seen just once. The CDR3 length is 13 residues. The V gene end was trimmed by 4 bases and the J gene end by 2 bases; junction bases not matched to a gene: 3. Per germline, CDR1 SQVTM and CDR2 ANQGSEA. The rearrangement uses TRBV29-1 and TRBJ2-5; 8 bases are a match to TRBD2. The sequenced sample was blood. This sequence was found in a girl aged 2-17 years with multiple sclerosis. CDR3 nucleotides: TGCAGCGTTGTAGCGGGGAGTCAAGAGACCCAGTACTTC. Its protein product is CSVVAGSQETQYF.